Below, 16 T cell receptor beta chains from the same sample are listed, as sequenced in a study of shared clonotypes between healthy human individuals. Terminally differentiated effector memory CD45RA+ cells were excluded from the naive CD8 cells, which were CD45RO-negative and positively selected for CCR7. Method: immunoSEQ multiplex PCR; TCRdb's copy keeps in-frame clones and lacks some. This table holds 1.5 million to 2.5 million clones, over 85% found once. Input material: naive CD8+ T cells sorted from blood. These receptors originate from a man younger than 30 in good health.

The V and J genes are TRBV9 and TRBJ2-2; 7 bases are a match to TRBD1. The CDR3 loop spans 16 amino acids. Germline V CDR1 and CDR2: SGDLS, YYNGEE. The V gene end was trimmed by 3 bases and the J gene end by 1 base; junction bases not matched to a gene: 6. CDR3 nucleotide sequence: TGTGCCAGCAGCGACCACCGGGACAGGAACACCGGGGAGCTGTTTTTT. Encoded protein: CASSDHRDRNTGELFF.

A remark on this clone: The sample has other DNA sequences that encode this CDR3 too. This chain uses TRBV5-5 with TRBJ2-7, with D uncertain. The CDR3 runs to 11 residues. Trimming cost V 1 base and J 3 bases, with 2 bases left between them. CDR1 SGHKS and CDR2 YYEKEE come from the germline V gene (reference sequence). In DNA form, the CDR3 reads TGTGCCAGCAGCTTGTACTACGAGCAGTACTTC. It translates to CASSLYYEQYF. Complete variable domain (other parts from reference TRBV5-5 and TRBJ2-7): DAGVTQSPTHLIKTRGQQVTLRCSPISGHKSVSWYQQVLGQGPQFIFQYYEKEERGRGNFPDRFSARQFPNYSSELNVNALLLGDSALYLCASSLYYEQYFGPGTRLTVT.

This rearrangement joins TRBV10-1 to TRBJ2-7, with TRBD1 identical over 9 bases. Germline V gene lookup returns CDR1 WNHNN and CDR2 SYGVQD (reference sequence). The CDR3 is 15 residues long. The trim removed 5 bases at V and 5 bases at J, leaving 10 bases unmatched. Here the CDR3 DNA reads TGCGCCAGCAGTACTACCGGGACAGGGATGCACGAGCAGTACTTC. This translates into CASSTTGTGMHEQYF.

Points on this clone: In the same sample, other DNA sequences code for this CDR3. The chain uses TRBV6-1 and TRBJ2-7, with TRBD1 matching 7 bases. In germline, CDR1 is MNHNS, CDR2 SASEGT. The ends lost 4 bases at V and 3 bases at J; junction bases unmatched: 3. This CDR3 spans 13 amino acids. The CDR3 is CASSGRDSYEQYF. The CDR3 coding sequence is TGTGCCAGCAGTGGCCGGGACAGCTACGAGCAGTACTTC.

V is TRBV4-3 and J is TRBJ2-7, with 9 bases aligning to TRBD2. Per the germline V gene, CDR1 is LGHNA and CDR2 is YSLEER. This CDR3 has 15 amino acids. The trim removed 4 bases at V and 3 bases at J, leaving 7 bases unmatched. The DNA for the CDR3 is TGCGCCAGCAGCCCGGGACTAGCAGTGGGCTACGAGCAGTACTTC. Translation: CASSPGLAVGYEQYF.

The chain combines TRBV7-2 with TRBJ1-1; 10 nucleotides match TRBD1. V gave up 2 bases and J gave up 0 bases; unmatched junction bases: 6. This CDR3 spans 17 amino acids. CDR1 is SGHTA and CDR2 is FQGNSA in the germline V gene. The DNA for the CDR3 is TGTGCCAGCAGCTTACTGGACAGGGGGATCATGAACACTGAAGCTTTCTTT. It specifies CASSLLDRGIMNTEAFF. The entire variable domain, with the rest obtained from reference TRBV7-2 and TRBJ1-1, is as follows: GAGVSQSPSNKVTEKGKDVELRCDPISGHTALYWYRQSLGQGLEFLIYFQGNSAPDKSGLPSDRFSAERTGGSVSTLTIQRTQQEDSAVYLCASSLLDRGIMNTEAFFGQGTRLTVV.

This chain uses TRBV11-2 with TRBJ2-1; TRBD1 matches 7 bases. The V gene's germline CDR1 is SGHAT and CDR2 FQNNGV. CDR3 length: 13 residues. After removal of 5 bases from V and 6 bases from J, the junction contained 4 bases not matched to a gene. This CDR3 reads CASSISGGNEQFF. The CDR3, as DNA: TGTGCCAGCAGCATTTCAGGGGGCAATGAGCAGTTCTTC.

This sequence joins TRBV9 and TRBJ1-4; D not resolved. CDR3 size: 14 residues. Between the trimmed V and J ends, which lost 0 bases and 3 bases, there was a span of 6 bases. CDR1 and CDR2 from the germline V gene are SGDLS and YYNGEE. This CDR3 is CASSVEAANEKLFF. For the CDR3, the DNA is TGTGCCAGCAGCGTAGAGGCAGCTAATGAAAAACTGTTTTTT.

This clone was counted a single time. The chain joins TRBV4-1 to TRBJ1-2; D is possibly TRBD1 (6 bases). CDR3 length: 16 amino acids. CDR1 and CDR2 (germline): MGHRA, YSYEKL. The V end was cut by 0 bases, the J end by 6 bases, with 17 bases between. The CDR3 region is CASSQDPRTVFHGYTF. The CDR3 DNA is TGCGCCAGCAGCCAAGACCCCCGGACAGTCTTTCATGGCTACACCTTC.

In this sample, this clone turned up once. The V call is TRBV11-2, the J call TRBJ2-2; 8 bases align to TRBD1. The J segment lost 7 bases and the V segment lost 3 bases, leaving 7 bases of the junction unmatched. The CDR3 is 15 amino acids. CDR1 is SGHAT, CDR2 FQNNGV, per germline. The CDR3 loop reads CASSLGAGGIGELFF. Written as DNA, the CDR3 is TGTGCCAGCAGCTTGGGGGCAGGGGGCATCGGGGAGCTGTTTTTT.

The rearrangement links TRBV18 to TRBJ2-7; tentatively, D is TRBD1 (5 bases). V was shortened by 6 bases and J by 4 bases, with 10 bases between the two germline ends. The CDR3 is made up of 12 amino acids. Germline-derived CDR1 and CDR2 are KGHSH and LQKENI. CDR3 region: CASSLRGYEQYF. The CDR3 DNA follows: TGTGCCAGCTCTCTTAGGGGTTACGAGCAGTACTTC.

In regard to this clone: The sample contains more than one DNA sequence encoding this CDR3. This chain joins TRBV27 and TRBJ2-7; the D gene could be TRBD1 or TRBD2 (5 bases each). V lost 0 bases and J lost 0, with 9 bases in between. Germline V gives CDR1 MNHEY, CDR2 SMNVEV (reference sequence). The CDR3 covers 15 residues. The CDR3 nucleotides read TGTGCCAGCAGTTTATCAGGGACGGGCTCCTACGAGCAGTACTTC. Its translation: CASSLSGTGSYEQYF.

The CDR3 protein is CASSVDVGPGELFF. The CDR3 DNA follows: TGTGCCAGCAGCGTAGATGTGGGCCCAGGGGAGCTGTTTTTT. The chain carries TRBV9 and TRBJ2-2; D unclear. CDR1 SGDLS and CDR2 YYNGEE come from the germline V gene. The V gene lost 0 bases and the J gene lost 8 bases, with 11 bases spanning the gap. The CDR3 contains 14 residues.

The chain carries TRBV28 and TRBJ1-4; 7 nucleotides match TRBD1. This CDR3 is 16 amino acids long. Germline CDR1 MDHEN, CDR2 SYDVKM. The trim removed 2 bases at V and 0 bases at J, leaving 3 bases unmatched. CDR3 amino acids: CASSLGTDSTNEKLFF. In nucleotides, the CDR3 is TGTGCCAGCAGTTTAGGGACAGATTCAACTAATGAAAAACTGTTTTTT.

Turning to this clone: Other nucleotide sequences from this sample produce the same CDR3. V usage is TRBV2 and J usage is TRBJ2-7, with D perhaps being TRBD1 or TRBD2 (5 bases each). The CDR3 runs 13 residues. Deletions cut 6 bases from V and 2 bases from J, with 11 bases between. Germline CDR1 reads SNHLY; CDR2 reads FYNNEI. CDR3 region: CASRGTETYEQYF. The CDR3 region has the DNA TGTGCCAGCAGGGGGACCGAGACCTACGAGCAGTACTTC. Together with reference TRBV2 and TRBJ2-7, the CDR3 gives the full variable domain: EPEVTQTPSHQVTQMGQEVILRCVPISNHLYFYWYRQILGQKVEFLVSFYNNEISEKSEIFDDQFSVERPDGSNFTLKIRSTKLEDSAMYFCASRGTETYEQYFGPGTRLTVT.

The J gene is TRBJ2-3, the V gene TRBV7-6; 11 nucleotides align to TRBD1. The CDR3 runs to 15 residues. The germline V gene has CDR1 SGHVS and CDR2 FNYEAQ. Trimming cost V 3 bases and J 6 bases; bases outside gene matches: 5. The CDR3 here is CASSFGTGGLDTQYF. In nucleotides, the CDR3 is TGTGCCAGCAGCTTCGGGACAGGGGGGTTGGATACGCAGTATTTT. The whole variable domain, remainder taken from reference TRBV7-6 and TRBJ2-3, is GAGVSQSPRYKVTKRGQDVALRCDPISGHVSLYWYRQALGQGPEFLTYFNYEAQQDKSGLPNDRFSAERPEGSISTLTIQRTEQRDSAMYRCASSFGTGGLDTQYFGPGTRLTVL.